This record concerns one TCR beta chain sequence. Method: immunoSEQ multiplex PCR; TCRdb's copy keeps in-frame clones and lacks some. The repertoire holds some 2 million clones, with less than 95% as singletons. This entry comes from a study of shared clonotypes between healthy human individuals. CD45RO-negative CD8 cells positively selected for CCR7 made up the naive population, which excluded terminally differentiated effector memory CD45RA+ cells. There were no recent acute infections or vaccinations among the donors, who were healthy HIV-negative adults. Sequencing input: naive CD8+ T cells sorted from blood. This TCR derives from a man between 18 and 35 years old in good health.

The CDR3 sequence is CSVVLRPGTEGAQWYQETQYF. The CDR3 DNA reads as TGCAGCGTTGTCCTGAGGCCCGGGACAGAGGGCGCACAATGGTACCAAGAGACCCAGTACTTC. The genes are TRBV29-1 and TRBJ2-5; 7 bases align to TRBD1. The CDR3 has 21 amino acids. Germline values: CDR1 SQVTM, CDR2 ANQGSEA. V lost 4 bases and J lost 0; bases outside the gene matches: 26. The full variable domain, completed using reference TRBV29-1 and TRBJ2-5, is SAVISQKPSRDICQRGTSLTIQCQVDSQVTMMFWYRQQPGQSLTLIATANQGSEATYESGFVIDKFPISRPNLTFSTLTVSNMSPEDSSIYLCSVVLRPGTEGAQWYQETQYFGPGTRLLVL.